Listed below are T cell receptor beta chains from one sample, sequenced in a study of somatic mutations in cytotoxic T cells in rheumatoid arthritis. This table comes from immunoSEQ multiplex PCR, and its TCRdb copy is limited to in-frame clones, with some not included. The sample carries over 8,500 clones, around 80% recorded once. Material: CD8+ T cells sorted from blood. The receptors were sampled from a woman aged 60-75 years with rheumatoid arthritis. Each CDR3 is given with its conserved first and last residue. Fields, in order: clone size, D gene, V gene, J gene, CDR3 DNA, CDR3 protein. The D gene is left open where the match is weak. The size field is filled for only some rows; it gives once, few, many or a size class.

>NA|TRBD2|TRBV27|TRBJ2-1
TGTGCCAGCAGTTTATTCGGTAGCGGGATGTACAATGAGCAGTTCTTC
CASSLFGSGMYNEQFF
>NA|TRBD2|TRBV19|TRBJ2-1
TGTGCCAGTATAACTAGCGGGGGCTCCTACAATGAGCAGTTCTTC
CASITSGGSYNEQFF
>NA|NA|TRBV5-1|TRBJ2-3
TGCGCCAGCAGAATAGCAGCAGATACGCAGTATTTT
CASRIAADTQYF
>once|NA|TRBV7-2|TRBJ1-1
TGTGCCAGCAGCTTTAGGACTACGAACACTGAAGCTTTCTTT
CASSFRTTNTEAFF
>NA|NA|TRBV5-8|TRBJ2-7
TGTGCCAGCAGCTTGTGGCTAGCCGACTTCTCTTTC
CASSLWLADFSF
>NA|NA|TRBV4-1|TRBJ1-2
TGCGCCAGCAGCCAAGCCTCCCAGGGGCCCCCGGTCCGATATGGCTACACCTTC
CASSQASQGPPVRYGYTF
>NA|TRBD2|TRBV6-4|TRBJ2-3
TGTGCCAGCAGTGCGGCGGGAGGCACAGATACGCAGTATTTT
CASSAAGGTDTQYF
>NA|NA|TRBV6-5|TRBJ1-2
TGTGCCACCTCGCAAGGGGCTTATGGCTACACCTTC
CATSQGAYGYTF
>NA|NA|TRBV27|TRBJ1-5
TGTGCCAGCAGTTGGAACGGGTTGAATCAGCCCCAGCATTTT
CASSWNGLNQPQHF
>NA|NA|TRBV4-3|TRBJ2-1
TGCGCCAGCAGCCCCGAAGCAGGGCCCAACAATGAGCAGTTCTTC
CASSPEAGPNNEQFF
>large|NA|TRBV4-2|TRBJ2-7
TGTGCCAGCAGCCAAGATATAGCCTCGAGCTACGAGCAGTACTTC
CASSQDIASSYEQYF
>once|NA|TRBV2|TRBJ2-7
TGTGCCAGCAGGAGGGTAACCGCCTACGAGCAGTACTTC
CASRRVTAYEQYF
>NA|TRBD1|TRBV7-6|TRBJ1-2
TGTGCCAGCAGCTTAGCCCACGGGACAGGGGATGGCTACACCTTC
CASSLAHGTGDGYTF
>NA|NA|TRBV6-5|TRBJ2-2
TGTGCCAGCAGCCATAACACCGGGGAGCTGTTTTTT
CASSHNTGELFF
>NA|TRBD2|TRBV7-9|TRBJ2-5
TGTGCCAGCAGCTCCCGACTAGCGGGAAAAGAGACCCAGTACTTC
CASSSRLAGKETQYF
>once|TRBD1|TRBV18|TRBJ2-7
TGTGCCAGCTCACCGGAGACCGGGACAGTCTACGAGCAGTACTTC
CASSPETGTVYEQYF
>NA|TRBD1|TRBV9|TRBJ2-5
TGTGCCAGCAGCTTGGGACAGAGGTCTTACCAAGAGACCCAGTACTTC
CASSLGQRSYQETQYF
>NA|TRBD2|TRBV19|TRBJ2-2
TGTGCCAGTTATAGCGGGTGGGAGCTGTTTTTT
CASYSGWELFF
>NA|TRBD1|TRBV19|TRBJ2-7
TGTGCCAGCAGACCGGGACAGGGCCAAGACGAGCAGTACTTC
CASRPGQGQDEQYF
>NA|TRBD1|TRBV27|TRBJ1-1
TGTGCCAGCAGTGTCAGACAGGGCGACACTGAAGCTTTCTTT
CASSVRQGDTEAFF
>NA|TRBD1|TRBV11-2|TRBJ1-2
TGTGCCAGCAGTCTCGCCGGGACAGGGGAGGGCTACACCTTC
CASSLAGTGEGYTF
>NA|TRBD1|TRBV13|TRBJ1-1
TGTGCCAGCAGTCTAAGAGGGGGCGGCTCTCCCGAAGCTTTCTTT
CASSLRGGGSPEAFF
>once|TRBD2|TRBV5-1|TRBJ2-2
TGCGTCAGCAGCGCTCCCACTAGCGGAGTTAACACCGGGGAGCTGTTTTTT
CVSSAPTSGVNTGELFF
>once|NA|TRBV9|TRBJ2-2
TGTGCCAGCGAAGGGAGCGGACTTAACACCGGGGAGCTGTTTTTT
CASEGSGLNTGELFF
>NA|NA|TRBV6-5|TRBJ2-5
TGTGCCAGCAGTTACTTCACTGACAGCGTTTATGAGACCCAGTACTTC
CASSYFTDSVYETQYF
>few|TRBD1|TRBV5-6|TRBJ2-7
TGTGCCAGCAGCTCCCGACAGGGTTGGGAGCAGTACTTC
CASSSRQGWEQYF
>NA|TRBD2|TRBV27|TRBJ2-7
TGTGCCAGCAGTCCAAGAGCGGGAGAATCCTACGAGCAGTACTTC
CASSPRAGESYEQYF
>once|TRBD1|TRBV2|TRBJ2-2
TGTGCCAGCAGCTACACAGATGGGACAGGGGGGACCGGGGAGCTGTTTTTT
CASSYTDGTGGTGELFF
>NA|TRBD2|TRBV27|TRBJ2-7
TGTGCCAGCAGTTTATCGGGCGGGGGCGAGCAGTACTTC
CASSLSGGGEQYF
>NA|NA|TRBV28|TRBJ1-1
TGTGCCAGCAGTTTAGGGGGGGAGGCTTTCTTT
CASSLGGEAFF
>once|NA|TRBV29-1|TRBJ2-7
TGCAGCGTTGAGGGAGAGGTCCCCTACGAGCAGTACTTC
CSVEGEVPYEQYF
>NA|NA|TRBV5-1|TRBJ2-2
TGCGCCAGCAGCTTGGCGGGAGAGGAGACCGGGGAGCTGTTTTTT
CASSLAGEETGELFF
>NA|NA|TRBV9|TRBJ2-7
TGTGCCAGCTCGCCGGGTTCGGCCTACGAGCAGTACTTC
CASSPGSAYEQYF
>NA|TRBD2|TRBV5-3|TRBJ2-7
TGTGCCAGCAGCGGACTTAGCGGGACGGAAAACGAGCAGTACTTC
CASSGLSGTENEQYF
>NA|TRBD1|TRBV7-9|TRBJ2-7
TGTGCCAGCAGCTTCTCGGGACAGGCTGGCGAGCAGTACTTC
CASSFSGQAGEQYF
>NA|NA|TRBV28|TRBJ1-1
TGTGCCAGCAGTCTCGGTGGTGGTGAAGCTTTCTTT
CASSLGGGEAFF
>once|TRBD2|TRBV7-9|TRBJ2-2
TGTGCCAGCAGCGGCTCTAGCGGGAGGGCTGTCGGGGAGCTGTTTTTT
CASSGSSGRAVGELFF
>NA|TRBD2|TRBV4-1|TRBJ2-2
TGCGCCAGCAGCCAAGACGACCGACTAGCGGGGACCACCGGGGAGCTGTTTTTT
CASSQDDRLAGTTGELFF
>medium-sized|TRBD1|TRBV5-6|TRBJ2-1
TGTGCCAGCAGCTTCGGGGACAGGGCCTACAATGAGCAGTTCTTC
CASSFGDRAYNEQFF
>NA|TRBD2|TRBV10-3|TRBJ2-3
TGTGCCATCAGGGGACTAGCGGGTCCGGTGGGCACAGATACGCAGTATTTT
CAIRGLAGPVGTDTQYF
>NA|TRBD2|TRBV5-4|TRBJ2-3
TGTGCCAGCAGCTTGGATATGCTAGCGGGAGAACATCGCGGTCAGTATTTT
CASSLDMLAGEHRGQYF
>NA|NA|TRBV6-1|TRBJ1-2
TGTGCCAGCAGTGAAGTCCGTAGGGAGGGCTACACCTTC
CASSEVRREGYTF
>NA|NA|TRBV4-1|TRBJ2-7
TGCGCCAGCACCATAAGCTCAGGGGTGGACGAGCAGTACTTC
CASTISSGVDEQYF
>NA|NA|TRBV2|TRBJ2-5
TGTGCCAGCAGCGCCGTGGGACTGCAAGAGACCCAGTACTTC
CASSAVGLQETQYF
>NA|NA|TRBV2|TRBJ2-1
TGTGCCAGCAGTGAAGCGGGTAGCCCCGAGCAGTTCTTC
CASSEAGSPEQFF
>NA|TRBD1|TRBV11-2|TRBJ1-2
TGTGCCAGCAGCGCGTACAGGGGGCCGTATGGCTACACCTTC
CASSAYRGPYGYTF
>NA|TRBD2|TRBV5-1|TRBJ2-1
TGCGCCAGCAGCTTGGCGGTAGCGGGATACGGGTACAATGAGCAGTTCTTC
CASSLAVAGYGYNEQFF
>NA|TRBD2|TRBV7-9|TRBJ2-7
TGTGCCAGCAGCTGGGAGGGGTTACCCTACGAGCAGTACTTC
CASSWEGLPYEQYF
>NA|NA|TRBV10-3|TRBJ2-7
TGTGCCATCAGTGACCCGGACAGCGCTAGCTCCTACGAGCAGTACTTC
CAISDPDSASSYEQYF
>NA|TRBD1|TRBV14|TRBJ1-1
TGTGCCAGCAGCCAAGCGGGGACAGGGAAGGACACTGAAGCTTTCTTT
CASSQAGTGKDTEAFF
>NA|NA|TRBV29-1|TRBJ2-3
TGCAGCGCCGAGTTAGATACGCAGTATTTT
CSAELDTQYF
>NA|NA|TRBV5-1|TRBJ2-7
TGCGCCAGCAGCGTCGGGAGAAGTTTAGGGTACGAGCAGTACTTC
CASSVGRSLGYEQYF
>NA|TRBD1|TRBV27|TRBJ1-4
TGTGCCAGCAGTCTTGGACAGGGAGGAACTAATGAAAAACTGTTTTTT
CASSLGQGGTNEKLFF
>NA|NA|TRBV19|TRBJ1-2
TGTGCCAGTAGTCCTCCGGACACCTTC
CASSPPDTF